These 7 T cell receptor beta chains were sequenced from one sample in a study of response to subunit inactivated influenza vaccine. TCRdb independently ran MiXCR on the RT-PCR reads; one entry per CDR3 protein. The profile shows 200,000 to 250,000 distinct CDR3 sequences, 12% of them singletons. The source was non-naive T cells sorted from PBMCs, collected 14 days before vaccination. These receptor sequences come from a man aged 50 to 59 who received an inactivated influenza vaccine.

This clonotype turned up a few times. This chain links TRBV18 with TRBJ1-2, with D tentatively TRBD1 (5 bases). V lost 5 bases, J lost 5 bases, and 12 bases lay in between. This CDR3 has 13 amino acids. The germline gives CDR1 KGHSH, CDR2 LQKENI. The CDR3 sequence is CASSAPGGYGYTF. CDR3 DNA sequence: TGTGCCAGCTCAGCCCCTGGGGGGTATGGCTACACCTTC.

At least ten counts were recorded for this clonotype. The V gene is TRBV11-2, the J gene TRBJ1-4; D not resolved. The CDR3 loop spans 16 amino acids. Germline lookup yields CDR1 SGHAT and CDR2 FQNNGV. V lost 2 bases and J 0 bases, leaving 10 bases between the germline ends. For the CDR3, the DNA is TGTGCCAGCAGCTTAAAAGTTTATACAACTAATGAAAAACTGTTTTTT. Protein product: CASSLKVYTTNEKLFF.

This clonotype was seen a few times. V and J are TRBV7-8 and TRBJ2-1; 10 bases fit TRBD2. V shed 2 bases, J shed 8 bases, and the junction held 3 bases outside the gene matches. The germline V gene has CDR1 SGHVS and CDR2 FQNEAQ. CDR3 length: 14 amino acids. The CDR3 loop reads CASSLLAGVHEQFF. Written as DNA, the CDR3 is TGTGCCAGCAGCTTACTAGCGGGAGTCCATGAGCAGTTCTTC.

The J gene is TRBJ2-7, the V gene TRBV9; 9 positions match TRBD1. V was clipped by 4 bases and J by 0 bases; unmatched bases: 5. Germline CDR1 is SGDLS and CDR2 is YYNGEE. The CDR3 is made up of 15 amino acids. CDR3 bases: TGTGCCAGCAGCCGCGAACAGGGGGCCTCCTACGAGCAGTACTTC. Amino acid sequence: CASSREQGASYEQYF. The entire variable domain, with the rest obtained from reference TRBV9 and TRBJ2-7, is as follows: DSGVTQTPKHLITATGQRVTLRCSPRSGDLSVYWYQQSLDQGLQFLIQYYNGEERAKGNILERFSAQQFPDLHSELNLSSLELGDSALYFCASSREQGASYEQYFGPGTRLTVT.

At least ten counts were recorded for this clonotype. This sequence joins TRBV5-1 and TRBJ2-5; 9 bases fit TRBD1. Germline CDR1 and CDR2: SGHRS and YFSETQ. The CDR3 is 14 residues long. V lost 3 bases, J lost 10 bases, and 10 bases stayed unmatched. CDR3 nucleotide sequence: TGCGCCAGCAGCTCCAGGGTAGACAGGGGGAGCCAGTACTTC. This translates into CASSSRVDRGSQYF.

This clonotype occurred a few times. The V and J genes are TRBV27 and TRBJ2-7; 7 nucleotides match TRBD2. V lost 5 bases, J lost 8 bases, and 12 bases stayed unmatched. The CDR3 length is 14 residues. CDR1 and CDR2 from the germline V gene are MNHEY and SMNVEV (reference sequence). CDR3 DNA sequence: TGTGCCAGCAGTGCGAGCGGGACCATCGGGAAGCAGTACTTC. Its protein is CASSASGTIGKQYF.

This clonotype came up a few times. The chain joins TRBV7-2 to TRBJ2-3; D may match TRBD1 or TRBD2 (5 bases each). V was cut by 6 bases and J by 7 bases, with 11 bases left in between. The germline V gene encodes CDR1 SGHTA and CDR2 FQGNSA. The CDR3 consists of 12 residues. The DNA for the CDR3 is TGTGCCAGCAGATCGGGGCTAAATACGCAGTATTTT. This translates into CASRSGLNTQYF. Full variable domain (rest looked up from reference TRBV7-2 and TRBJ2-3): GAGVSQSPSNKVTEKGKDVELRCDPISGHTALYWYRQSLGQGLEFLIYFQGNSAPDKSGLPSDRFSAERTGGSVSTLTIQRTQQEDSAVYLCASRSGLNTQYFGPGTRLTVL.